Listed below are T cell receptor beta chains from one sample, sequenced in a study of regulatory T cells in long-lasting Graves disease. TCRdb processed the multiplex PCR reads anew with MiXCR; each CDR3 protein has one entry. This table has about 470,000 distinct CDR3 sequences, approximately 21% appearing once. Here the sequenced sample was peripheral blood mononuclear cells (PBMCs), taken when the disease was refractory, from a patient treated with antithyroid drugs. These receptor sequences come from a female donor with Graves disease. Both conserved end residues are trimmed from each CDR3. The order of the fields is V gene, CDR3 protein.

v_call: TRBV4-2; cdr3_aa: ASSLAGGIGNNSPLH
v_call: TRBV7-9; cdr3_aa: ASSDGTVRSYEQY
v_call: TRBV10-3; cdr3_aa: AISRGLGDSNQPQH
v_call: TRBV12-3/TRBV12-4; cdr3_aa: ASSLMWGTGANVLT
v_call: TRBV24-1; cdr3_aa: AISRGTGGRETQY
v_call: TRBV2; cdr3_aa: ASGRENTGELF
v_call: TRBV20-1; cdr3_aa: SARGGRMNTEAF
v_call: TRBV29-1; cdr3_aa: SVCPQAGEGTQY
v_call: TRBV28; cdr3_aa: ASSPGTGPGNTIY
v_call: TRBV27; cdr3_aa: ASSFQTGGDGEAF
v_call: TRBV27; cdr3_aa: ASSLIRLGQGYEQY
v_call: TRBV6-1; cdr3_aa: ASKQEGRSYGYT
v_call: TRBV9; cdr3_aa: ASSGGGEQPQH
v_call: TRBV28; cdr3_aa: ASSTGHEDYSNQPQH
v_call: TRBV20-1; cdr3_aa: SARVWGQLPLWETQY
v_call: TRBV28; cdr3_aa: ASRRDLVSYEQY
v_call: TRBV20-1; cdr3_aa: SASEGAFRLRGEQF
v_call: TRBV5-1; cdr3_aa: ASSFSSANYGYT
v_call: TRBV29-1; cdr3_aa: SVEGTGIAEAF
v_call: TRBV19; cdr3_aa: ASSRRREHQPQH
v_call: TRBV10-3; cdr3_aa: AISEPGLGELF
v_call: TRBV5-4; cdr3_aa: ASSLPTGSPLH
v_call: TRBV14; cdr3_aa: ASSQVAPNSPLH
v_call: TRBV20-1; cdr3_aa: SASNLDYGYT
v_call: TRBV19; cdr3_aa: ASSIERQGRGEKLF
v_call: TRBV28; cdr3_aa: ASSPPGLAYNEQF
v_call: TRBV9; cdr3_aa: ASSGGKGNTEAF
v_call: TRBV6-4; cdr3_aa: ARMLLTGWPYNEQF
v_call: TRBV4-1; cdr3_aa: ASSLGWQRGVQETQY
v_call: TRBV7-9; cdr3_aa: ASRTGQLNSPLH
v_call: TRBV6-2/TRBV6-3; cdr3_aa: ASSYGGSGTGELF
v_call: TRBV29-1; cdr3_aa: SVGDRFYGYT